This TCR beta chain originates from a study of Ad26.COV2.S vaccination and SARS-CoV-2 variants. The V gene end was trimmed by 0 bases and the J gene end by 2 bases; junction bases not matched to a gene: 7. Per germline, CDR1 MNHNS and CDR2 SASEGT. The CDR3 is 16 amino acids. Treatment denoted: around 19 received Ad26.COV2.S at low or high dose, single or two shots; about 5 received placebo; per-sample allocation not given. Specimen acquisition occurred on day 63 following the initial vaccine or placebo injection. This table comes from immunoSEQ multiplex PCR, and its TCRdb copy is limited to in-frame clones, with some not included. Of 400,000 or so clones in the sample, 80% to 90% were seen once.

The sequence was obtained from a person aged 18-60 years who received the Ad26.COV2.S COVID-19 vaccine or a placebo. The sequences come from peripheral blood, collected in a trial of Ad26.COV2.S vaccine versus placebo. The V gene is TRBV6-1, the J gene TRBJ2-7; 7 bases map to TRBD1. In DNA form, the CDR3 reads TGTGCCAGCAGTGAAGCCCACAGGGGCTGGGCCTACGAGCAGTACTTC. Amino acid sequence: CASSEAHRGWAYEQYF.